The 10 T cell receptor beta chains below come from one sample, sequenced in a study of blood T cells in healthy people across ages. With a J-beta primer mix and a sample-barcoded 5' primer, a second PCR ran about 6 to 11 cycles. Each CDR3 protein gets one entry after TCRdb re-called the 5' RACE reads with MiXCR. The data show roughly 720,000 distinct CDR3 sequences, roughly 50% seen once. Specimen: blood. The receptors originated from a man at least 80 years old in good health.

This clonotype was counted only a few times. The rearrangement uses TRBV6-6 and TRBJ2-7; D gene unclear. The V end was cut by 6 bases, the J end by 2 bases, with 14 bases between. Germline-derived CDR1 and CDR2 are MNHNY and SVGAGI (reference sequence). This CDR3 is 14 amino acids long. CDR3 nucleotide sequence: TGTGCCAGCAGAAACTCAGTGGTGGCCTACGAGCAGTACTTC. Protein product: CASRNSVVAYEQYF.

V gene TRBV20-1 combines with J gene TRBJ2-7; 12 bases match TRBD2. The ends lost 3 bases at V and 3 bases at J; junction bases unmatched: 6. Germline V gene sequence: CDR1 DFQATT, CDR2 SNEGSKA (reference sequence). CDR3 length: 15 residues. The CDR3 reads CSASSTSGRGYEQYF. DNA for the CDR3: TGCAGTGCTAGTTCGACTAGCGGGAGAGGCTACGAGCAGTACTTC.

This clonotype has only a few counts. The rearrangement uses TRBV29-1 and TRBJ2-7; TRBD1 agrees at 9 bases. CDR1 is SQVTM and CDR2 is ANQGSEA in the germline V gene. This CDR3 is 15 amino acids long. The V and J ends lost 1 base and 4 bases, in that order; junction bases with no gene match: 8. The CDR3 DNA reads TGCAGCGTTGAAGGGACAGGGGTCGACTCTTACGAGCAGTACTTC. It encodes CSVEGTGVDSYEQYF.

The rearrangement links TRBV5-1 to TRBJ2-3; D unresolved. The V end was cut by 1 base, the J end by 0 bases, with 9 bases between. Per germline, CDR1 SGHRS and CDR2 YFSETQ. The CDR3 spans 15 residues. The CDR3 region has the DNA TGCGCCAGCAGCTTGAGCAGTTCTAGCACAGATACGCAGTATTTT. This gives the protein CASSLSSSSTDTQYF. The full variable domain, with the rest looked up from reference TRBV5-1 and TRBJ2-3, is KAGVTQTPRYLIKTRGQQVTLSCSPISGHRSVSWYQQTPGQGLQFLFEYFSETQRNKGNFPGRFSGRQFSNSRSEMNVSTLELGDSALYLCASSLSSSSTDTQYFGPGTRLTVL.

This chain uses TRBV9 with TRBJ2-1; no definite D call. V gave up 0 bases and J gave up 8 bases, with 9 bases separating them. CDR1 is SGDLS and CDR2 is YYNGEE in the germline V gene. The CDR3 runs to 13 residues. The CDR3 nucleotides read TGTGCCAGCAGCGTAGACTTAGGTTATGAGCAGTTCTTC. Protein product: CASSVDLGYEQFF.

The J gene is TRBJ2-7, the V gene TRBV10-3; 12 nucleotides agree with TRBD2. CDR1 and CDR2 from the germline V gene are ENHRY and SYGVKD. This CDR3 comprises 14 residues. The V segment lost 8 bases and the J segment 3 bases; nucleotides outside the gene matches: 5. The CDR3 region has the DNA TGTGCCATCGGGGGACTAGCGGGCAGCTACGAGCAGTACTTC. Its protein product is CAIGGLAGSYEQYF.

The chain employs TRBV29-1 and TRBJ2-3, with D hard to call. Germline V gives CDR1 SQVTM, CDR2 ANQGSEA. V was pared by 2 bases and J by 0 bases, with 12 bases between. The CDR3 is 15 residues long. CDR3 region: CSVEKAEGSTDTQYF. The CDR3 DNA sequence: TGCAGCGTTGAAAAGGCGGAAGGGAGCACAGATACGCAGTATTTT.

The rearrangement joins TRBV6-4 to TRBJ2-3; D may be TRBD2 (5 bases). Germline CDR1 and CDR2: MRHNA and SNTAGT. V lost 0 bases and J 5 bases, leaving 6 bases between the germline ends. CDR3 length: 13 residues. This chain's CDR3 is CASSDSAGDTQYF. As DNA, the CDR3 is TGTGCCAGCAGTGACTCGGCGGGAGATACGCAGTATTTT.

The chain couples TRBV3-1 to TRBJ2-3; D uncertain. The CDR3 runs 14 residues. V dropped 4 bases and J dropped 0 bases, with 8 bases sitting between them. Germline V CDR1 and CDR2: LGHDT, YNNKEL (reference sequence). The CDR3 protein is CASSRAASTDTQYF. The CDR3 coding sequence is TGTGCCAGCAGCCGGGCGGCTAGCACAGATACGCAGTATTTT.

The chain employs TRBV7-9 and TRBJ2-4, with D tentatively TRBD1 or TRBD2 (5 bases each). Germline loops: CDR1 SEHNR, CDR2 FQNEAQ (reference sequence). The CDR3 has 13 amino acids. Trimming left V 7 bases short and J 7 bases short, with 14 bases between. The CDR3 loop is CASTIVGVNIQYF. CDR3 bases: TGTGCCAGCACCATAGTGGGGGTTAACATTCAGTACTTC.